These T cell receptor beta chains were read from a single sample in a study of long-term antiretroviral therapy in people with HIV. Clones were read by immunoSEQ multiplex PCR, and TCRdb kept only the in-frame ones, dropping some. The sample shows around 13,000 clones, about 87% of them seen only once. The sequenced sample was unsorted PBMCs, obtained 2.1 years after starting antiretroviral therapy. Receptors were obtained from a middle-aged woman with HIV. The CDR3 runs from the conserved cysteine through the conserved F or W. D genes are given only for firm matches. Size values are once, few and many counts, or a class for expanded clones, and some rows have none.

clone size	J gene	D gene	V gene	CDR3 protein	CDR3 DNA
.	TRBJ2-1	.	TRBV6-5	CASSYYDGNNEQFF	TGTGCCAGCAGTTACTATGACGGAAACAATGAGCAGTTCTTC
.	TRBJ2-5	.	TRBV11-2	CASSLVRGWQETQYF	TGTGCCAGCAGCTTAGTCCGGGGGTGGCAAGAGACCCAGTACTTC
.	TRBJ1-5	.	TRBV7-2	CASSLRQGGNQPQHF	TGTGCCAGCAGCTTACGCCAGGGAGGTAATCAGCCCCAGCATTTT
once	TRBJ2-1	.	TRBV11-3	CASSPSPSEQFF	TGTGCCAGCAGCCCGAGTCCCAGCGAGCAGTTCTTC
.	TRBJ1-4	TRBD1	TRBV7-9	CASSLVPGQGTNEKLFF	TGTGCCAGCAGCTTAGTCCCGGGACAGGGAACTAATGAAAAACTGTTTTTT
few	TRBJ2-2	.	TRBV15	CATRRLTGTGELFF	TGTGCCACCAGAAGACTTACAGGGACCGGGGAGCTGTTTTTT
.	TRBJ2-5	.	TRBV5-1	CASSLTSARPGGYQETQYF	TGCGCCAGCAGCTTGACCTCCGCCCGACCAGGGGGGTACCAAGAGACCCAGTACTTC
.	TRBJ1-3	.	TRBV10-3	CAISESTGGSSGNTIYF	TGTGCCATCAGTGAGTCTACGGGTGGCAGCTCTGGAAACACCATATATTTT
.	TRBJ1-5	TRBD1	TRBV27	CASSRQGYSNQPQHF	TGTGCCAGCAGTCGACAGGGGTATAGCAATCAGCCCCAGCATTTT
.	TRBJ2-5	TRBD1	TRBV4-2	CASSSQDRAAFRETQYF	TGTGCCAGCAGCTCGCAGGACAGGGCCGCGTTCAGGGAGACCCAGTACTTC
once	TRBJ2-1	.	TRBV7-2	CASSFHRDDVYNEQFF	TGTGCCAGCAGCTTCCACCGGGACGACGTCTACAATGAGCAGTTCTTC
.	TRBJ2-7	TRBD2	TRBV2	CASSVWGTSGGGEQYF	TGTGCCAGCAGTGTATGGGGGACTAGCGGGGGAGGCGAGCAGTACTTC
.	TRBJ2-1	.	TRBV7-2	CASSYQQSSYNEQFF	TGTGCCAGCAGCTACCAACAGAGCTCCTACAATGAGCAGTTCTTC
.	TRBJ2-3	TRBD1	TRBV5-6	CASSLWDRSTDTQYF	TGTGCCAGCAGCTTATGGGACAGGAGCACAGATACGCAGTATTTT
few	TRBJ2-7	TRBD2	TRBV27	CASSFGLAAEQYF	TGTGCCAGCAGTTTCGGACTAGCGGCCGAGCAGTACTTC
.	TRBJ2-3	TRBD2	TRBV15	CATSGGGSTDTQYF	TGTGCCACCAGCGGCGGGGGTAGCACAGATACGCAGTATTTT
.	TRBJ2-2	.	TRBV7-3	CASSLDGIGELFF	TGTGCCAGCAGCTTAGACGGAATCGGGGAGCTGTTTTTT
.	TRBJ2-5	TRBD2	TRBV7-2	CASSLVGLAGQETQYF	TGTGCCAGCAGCTTAGTAGGACTAGCGGGGCAAGAGACCCAGTACTTC
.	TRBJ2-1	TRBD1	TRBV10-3	CAIRTGGANNEQFF	TGTGCCATCAGAACAGGGGGCGCCAACAATGAGCAGTTCTTC
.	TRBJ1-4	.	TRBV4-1	CASSRTPGGRLNEKLFF	TGCGCCAGCAGCCGGACCCCGGGTGGCCGGCTGAATGAAAAACTGTTTTTT
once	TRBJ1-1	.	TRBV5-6	CASSFWLMDTEAFF	TGTGCCAGCAGCTTCTGGTTAATGGACACTGAAGCTTTCTTT
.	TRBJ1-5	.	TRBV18	CASSPTDRSNQPQHF	TGTGCCAGCTCACCAACTGACAGAAGCAATCAGCCCCAGCATTTT
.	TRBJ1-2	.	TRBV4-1	CASSQVEQETNYGYTF	TGCGCCAGCAGCCAAGTCGAGCAGGAAACGAACTATGGCTACACCTTC
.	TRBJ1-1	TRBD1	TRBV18	CASSLPGTGVKAFF	TGTGCCAGCTCACTCCCCGGGACAGGGGTTAAAGCTTTCTTT
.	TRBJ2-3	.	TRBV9	CASSVGIGDTQYF	TGTGCCAGCAGCGTAGGAATCGGGGATACGCAGTATTTT
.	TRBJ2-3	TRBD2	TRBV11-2	CASSLEKRGTTDTQYF	TGTGCCAGCAGCTTAGAGAAGCGGGGGACCACAGATACGCAGTATTTT
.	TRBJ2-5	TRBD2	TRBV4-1	CASSRMPGLAGNQETQYF	TGCGCCAGCAGCCGAATGCCGGGACTAGCGGGTAACCAAGAGACCCAGTACTTC
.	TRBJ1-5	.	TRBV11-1	CASNAPPLPQPQHF	TGTGCCAGCAACGCCCCGCCTTTACCTCAGCCCCAGCATTTT
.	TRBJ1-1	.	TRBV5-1	CASSLGDVAFF	TGCGCCAGCAGCTTGGGGGACGTGGCTTTCTTT
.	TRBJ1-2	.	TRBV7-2	CASSPTANYGYTF	TGTGCCAGCAGCCCCACAGCTAACTATGGCTACACCTTC
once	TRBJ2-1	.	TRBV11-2	CASSPTPGNEQFF	TGTGCCAGCAGCCCCACACCAGGCAATGAGCAGTTCTTC
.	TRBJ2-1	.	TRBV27	CASSPERVVQFF	TGTGCCAGCAGTCCGGAGCGGGTCGTGCAGTTCTTC
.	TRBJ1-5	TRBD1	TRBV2	CASSFTGGANQPQHF	TGTGCCAGCAGTTTTACAGGGGGCGCGAATCAGCCCCAGCATTTT
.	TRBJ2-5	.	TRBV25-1	CASSEFVGGMQETQYF	TGTGCCAGCAGTGAATTCGTGGGCGGCATGCAAGAGACCCAGTACTTC
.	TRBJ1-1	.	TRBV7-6	CASSLEREDTEAFF	TGCGCCAGCAGCTTAGAAAGGGAGGACACTGAAGCTTTCTTT
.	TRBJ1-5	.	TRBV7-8	CASSRWGGTGNQPQHF	TGTGCCAGCAGCCGCTGGGGGGGGACCGGCAATCAGCCCCAGCATTTT
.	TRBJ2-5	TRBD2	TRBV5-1	CASSFSGGAEETQYF	TGCGCCAGCAGCTTTAGCGGGGGGGCAGAAGAGACCCAGTACTTC
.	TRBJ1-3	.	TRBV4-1	CASSPQGDTPGNTIYF	TGCGCCAGCAGCCCACAGGGCGATACTCCTGGAAACACCATATATTTT
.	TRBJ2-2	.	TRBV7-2	CASSLGPVGELFF	TGTGCCAGCAGCTTGGGGCCCGTCGGGGAGCTGTTTTTT
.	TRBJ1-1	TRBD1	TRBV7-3	CASSRTGETEAFF	TGTGCCAGCAGCAGAACAGGGGAGACTGAAGCTTTCTTT
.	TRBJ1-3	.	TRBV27	CASSFSSGNTIYF	TGTGCCAGCAGTTTCTCCTCTGGAAACACCATATATTTT
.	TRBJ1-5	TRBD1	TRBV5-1	CASSLEFGQGRPQHF	TGCGCCAGCAGCTTGGAATTCGGACAGGGGCGGCCCCAGCATTTT
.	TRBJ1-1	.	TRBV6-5	CASKTWANTEAFF	TGTGCCAGCAAGACTTGGGCGAACACTGAAGCTTTCTTT
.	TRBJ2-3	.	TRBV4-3	CASSQLGITDTQYF	TGCGCCAGCAGCCAACTGGGAATCACAGATACGCAGTATTTT
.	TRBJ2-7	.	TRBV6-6	CASSGSSYEQYF	TGTGCCAGCAGCGGGAGCTCCTACGAGCAGTACTTC
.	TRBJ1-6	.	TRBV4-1	CASSHERGSREGYSPLHF	TGCGCCAGCAGCCATGAGAGGGGTTCGCGCGAGGGGTATTCACCCCTCCACTTT
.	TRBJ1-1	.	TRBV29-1	CSVEQAFF	TGCAGCGTTGAACAAGCTTTCTTT
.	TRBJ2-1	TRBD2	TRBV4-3	CASSQGTSDTYNEQFF	TGCGCCAGCAGCCAAGGGACTAGCGATACCTACAATGAGCAGTTCTTC
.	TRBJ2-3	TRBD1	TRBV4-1	CASSHPGQGATDTQYF	TGCGCCAGCAGCCACCCTGGACAGGGCGCGACAGATACGCAGTATTTT
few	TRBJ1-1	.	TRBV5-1	CASSLVAGRNTEAFF	TGCGCCAGCAGCTTGGTGGCAGGAAGGAACACTGAAGCTTTCTTT
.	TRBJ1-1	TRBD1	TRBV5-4	CASSQDRVNTEAFF	TGTGCCAGCAGCCAGGACAGGGTGAACACTGAAGCTTTCTTT
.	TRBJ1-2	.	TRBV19	CASTKGQNYGYTF	TGTGCCAGCACTAAGGGGCAGAACTATGGCTACACCTTC
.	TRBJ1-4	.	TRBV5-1	CASSLAPVGLGEKLFF	TGCGCCAGCAGCTTGGCCCCCGTTGGGCTCGGGGAAAAACTGTTTTTT
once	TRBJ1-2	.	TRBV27	CASSLAGAHRYGYTF	TGTGCCAGCAGTTTAGCAGGGGCCCACCGTTATGGCTACACCTTC
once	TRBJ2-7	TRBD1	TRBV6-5	CASSSRDRGRYEQYF	TGTGCCAGCAGTTCCCGGGACAGGGGGCGCTACGAGCAGTACTTC
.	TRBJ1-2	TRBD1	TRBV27	CASSANRTGEEGLSGGYTF	TGTGCCAGCAGTGCAAATAGGACAGGGGAAGAGGGGCTATCAGGTGGCTACACCTTC
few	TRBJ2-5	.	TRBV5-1	CASSFGAGKETQYF	TGCGCCAGCAGCTTCGGGGCAGGGAAAGAGACCCAGTACTTC
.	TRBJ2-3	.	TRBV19	CASSIEGGSGTQYF	TGTGCCAGTAGTATAGAAGGGGGGTCGGGTACGCAGTATTTT
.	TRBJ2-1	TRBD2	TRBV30	CARREGGGVNEQFF	TGTGCTCGGAGGGAGGGCGGAGGAGTCAATGAGCAGTTCTTC
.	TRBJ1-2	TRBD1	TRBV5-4	CASSLESAGGGSYGYTF	TGTGCCAGCAGCTTGGAGTCGGCAGGGGGCGGTAGCTATGGCTACACCTTC